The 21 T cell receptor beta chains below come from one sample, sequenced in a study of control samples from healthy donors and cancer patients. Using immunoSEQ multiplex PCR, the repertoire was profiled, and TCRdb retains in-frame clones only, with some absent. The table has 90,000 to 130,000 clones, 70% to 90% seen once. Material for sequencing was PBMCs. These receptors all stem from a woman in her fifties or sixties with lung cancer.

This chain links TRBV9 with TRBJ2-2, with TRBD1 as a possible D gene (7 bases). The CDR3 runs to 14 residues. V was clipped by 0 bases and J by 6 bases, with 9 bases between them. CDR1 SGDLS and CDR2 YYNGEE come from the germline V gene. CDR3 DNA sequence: TGTGCCAGCAGCGTAGCAGGGGGGTCCGGGGAGCTGTTTTTT. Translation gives CASSVAGGSGELFF.

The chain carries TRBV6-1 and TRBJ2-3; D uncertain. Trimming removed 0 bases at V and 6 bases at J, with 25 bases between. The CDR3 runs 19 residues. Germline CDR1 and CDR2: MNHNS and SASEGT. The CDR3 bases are TGTGCCAGCAGTGAAGCGCAATGGTCGGGCGGAGACTTGGGGGATACGCAGTATTTT. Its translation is CASSEAQWSGGDLGDTQYF.

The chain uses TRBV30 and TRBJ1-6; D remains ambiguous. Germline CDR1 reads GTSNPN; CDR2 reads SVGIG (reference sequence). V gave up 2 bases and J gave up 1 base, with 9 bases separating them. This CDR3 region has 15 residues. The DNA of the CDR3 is TGTGCCTGGAGTTCCCGGGGTTCCTATAATTCACCCCTCCACTTT. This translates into CAWSSRGSYNSPLHF.

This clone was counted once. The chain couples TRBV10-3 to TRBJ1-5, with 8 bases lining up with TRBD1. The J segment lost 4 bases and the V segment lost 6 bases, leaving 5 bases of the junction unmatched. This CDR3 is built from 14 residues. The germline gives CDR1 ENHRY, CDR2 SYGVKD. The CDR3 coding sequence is TGTGCCATCAGCGGACAGGGACCGAATCAGCCCCAGCATTTT. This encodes CAISGQGPNQPQHF.

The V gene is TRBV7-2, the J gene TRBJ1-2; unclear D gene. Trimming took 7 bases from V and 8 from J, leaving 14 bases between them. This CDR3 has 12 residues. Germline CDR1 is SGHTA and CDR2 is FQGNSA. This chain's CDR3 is CASTPPGGGYTF. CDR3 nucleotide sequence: TGTGCCAGCACACCCCCGGGCGGGGGCTACACCTTC.

The CDR3 DNA follows: TGTGCCAGCAGCTTCGACAGTGCCTACGAGCAGTACTTC. Its translation is CASSFDSAYEQYF. V is TRBV11-3 and J is TRBJ2-7, with D perhaps matching TRBD1 (5 bases). The CDR3 spans 13 residues. Per germline, CDR1 SGHNT and CDR2 YENEEA. Deletions cut 3 bases from V and 2 bases from J, with 8 bases between.

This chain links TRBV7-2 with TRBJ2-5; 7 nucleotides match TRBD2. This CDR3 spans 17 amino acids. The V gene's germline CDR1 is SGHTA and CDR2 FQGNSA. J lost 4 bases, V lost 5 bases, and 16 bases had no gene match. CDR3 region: CASSLHLGGVGRETQYF. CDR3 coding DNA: TGTGCCAGCAGCCTCCACCTGGGGGGGGTCGGAAGAGAGACCCAGTACTTC.

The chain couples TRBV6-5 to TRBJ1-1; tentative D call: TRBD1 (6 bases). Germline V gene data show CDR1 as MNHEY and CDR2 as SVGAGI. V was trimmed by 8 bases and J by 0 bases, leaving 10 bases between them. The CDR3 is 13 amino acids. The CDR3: CASGQTMNTEAFF. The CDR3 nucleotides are TGTGCCAGCGGACAGACCATGAACACTGAAGCTTTCTTT.

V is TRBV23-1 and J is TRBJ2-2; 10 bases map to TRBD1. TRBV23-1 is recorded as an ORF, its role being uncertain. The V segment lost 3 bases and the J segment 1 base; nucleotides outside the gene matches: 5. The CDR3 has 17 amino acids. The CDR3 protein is CASSHPGQGGNTGELFF. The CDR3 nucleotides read TGCGCCAGCAGTCACCCTGGACAGGGGGGGAACACCGGGGAGCTGTTTTTT.

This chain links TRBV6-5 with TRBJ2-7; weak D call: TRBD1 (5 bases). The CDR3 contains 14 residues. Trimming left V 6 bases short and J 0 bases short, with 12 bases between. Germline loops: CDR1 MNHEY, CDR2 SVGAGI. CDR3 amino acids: CASRGIRASYEQYF. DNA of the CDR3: TGTGCCAGCAGAGGGATCAGGGCCTCCTACGAGCAGTACTTC.

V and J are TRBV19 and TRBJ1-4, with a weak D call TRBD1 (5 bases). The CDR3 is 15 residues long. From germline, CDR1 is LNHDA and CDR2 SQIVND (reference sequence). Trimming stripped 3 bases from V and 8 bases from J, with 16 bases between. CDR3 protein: CASSIGGTGREKLFF. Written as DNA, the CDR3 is TGTGCCAGTAGTATCGGGGGGACCGGGAGAGAAAAACTGTTTTTT.

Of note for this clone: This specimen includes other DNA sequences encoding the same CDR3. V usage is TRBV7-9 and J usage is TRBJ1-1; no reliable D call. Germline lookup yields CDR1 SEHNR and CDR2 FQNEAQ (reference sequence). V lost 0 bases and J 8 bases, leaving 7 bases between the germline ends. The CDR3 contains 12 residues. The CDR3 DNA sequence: TGTGCCAGCAGCTTAGCGTTCACGGAAGCTTTCTTT. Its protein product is CASSLAFTEAFF.

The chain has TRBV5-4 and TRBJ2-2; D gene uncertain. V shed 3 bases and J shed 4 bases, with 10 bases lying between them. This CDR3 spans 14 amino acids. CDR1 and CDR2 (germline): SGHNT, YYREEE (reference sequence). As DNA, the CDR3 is TGTGCCAGCAGCTCCCCCAAGAGCACCGGGGAGCTGTTTTTT. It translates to CASSSPKSTGELFF.

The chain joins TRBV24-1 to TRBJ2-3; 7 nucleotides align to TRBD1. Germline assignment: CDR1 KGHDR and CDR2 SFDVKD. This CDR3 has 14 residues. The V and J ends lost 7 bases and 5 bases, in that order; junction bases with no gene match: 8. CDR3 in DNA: TGTGCCACCAGCCAGACAGGGTGGGAAGATACGCAGTATTTT. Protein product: CATSQTGWEDTQYF.

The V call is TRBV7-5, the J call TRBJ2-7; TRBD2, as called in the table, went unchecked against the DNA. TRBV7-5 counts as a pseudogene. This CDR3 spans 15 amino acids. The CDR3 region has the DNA TGTGCCAGAAGCTGCCCGGGGGGGGACTCCTACGAGCAGTACTTC. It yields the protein CARSCPGGDSYEQYF.

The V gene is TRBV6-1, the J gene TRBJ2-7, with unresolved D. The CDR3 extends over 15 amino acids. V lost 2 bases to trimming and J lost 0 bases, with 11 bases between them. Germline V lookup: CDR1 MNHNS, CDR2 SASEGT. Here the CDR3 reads CASSEYPPVSYEQYF. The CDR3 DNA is TGTGCCAGCAGTGAATACCCCCCGGTCTCCTACGAGCAGTACTTC.

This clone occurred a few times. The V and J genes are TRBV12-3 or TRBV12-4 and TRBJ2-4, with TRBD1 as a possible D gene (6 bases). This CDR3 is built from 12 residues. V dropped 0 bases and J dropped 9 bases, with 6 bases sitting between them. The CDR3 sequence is CASSLAGAIQYF. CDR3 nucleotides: TGTGCCAGCAGTTTAGCGGGGGCCATTCAGTACTTC.

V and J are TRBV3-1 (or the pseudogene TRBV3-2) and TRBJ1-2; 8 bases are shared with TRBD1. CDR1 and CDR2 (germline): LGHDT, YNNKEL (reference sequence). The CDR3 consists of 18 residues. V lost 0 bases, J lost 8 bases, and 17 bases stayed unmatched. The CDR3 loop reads CASSQDLRRGQGPTGYTF. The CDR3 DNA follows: TGTGCCAGCAGCCAAGATCTTCGTCGTGGACAGGGCCCGACCGGCTACACCTTC.

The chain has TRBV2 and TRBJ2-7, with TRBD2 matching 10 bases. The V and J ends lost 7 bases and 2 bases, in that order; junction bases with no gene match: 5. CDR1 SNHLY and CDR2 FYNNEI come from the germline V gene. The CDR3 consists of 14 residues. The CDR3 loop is CASTGLAETYEQYF. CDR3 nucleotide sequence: TGTGCCAGCACCGGACTAGCGGAGACCTACGAGCAGTACTTC. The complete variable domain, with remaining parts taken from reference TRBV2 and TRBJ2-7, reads EPEVTQTPSHQVTQMGQEVILRCVPISNHLYFYWYRQILGQKVEFLVSFYNNEISEKSEIFDDQFSVERPDGSNFTLKIRSTKLEDSAMYFCASTGLAETYEQYFGPGTRLTVT.

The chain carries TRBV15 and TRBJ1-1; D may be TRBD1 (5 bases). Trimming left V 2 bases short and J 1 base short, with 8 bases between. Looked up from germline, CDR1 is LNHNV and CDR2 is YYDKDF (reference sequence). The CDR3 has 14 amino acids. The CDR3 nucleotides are TGTGCCACCAGCAGACCCAGGGCGAACACTGAAGCTTTCTTT. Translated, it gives CATSRPRANTEAFF.

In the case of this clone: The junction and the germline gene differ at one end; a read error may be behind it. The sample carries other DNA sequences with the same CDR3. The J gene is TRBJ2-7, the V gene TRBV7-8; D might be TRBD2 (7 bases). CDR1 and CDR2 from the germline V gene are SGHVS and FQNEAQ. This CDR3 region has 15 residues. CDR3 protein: CASSLGGGATYEQYF. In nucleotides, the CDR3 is TGTGCCAGCAGCTTAGGAGGGGGGGCGACCTACGAGCAGTACTTT.